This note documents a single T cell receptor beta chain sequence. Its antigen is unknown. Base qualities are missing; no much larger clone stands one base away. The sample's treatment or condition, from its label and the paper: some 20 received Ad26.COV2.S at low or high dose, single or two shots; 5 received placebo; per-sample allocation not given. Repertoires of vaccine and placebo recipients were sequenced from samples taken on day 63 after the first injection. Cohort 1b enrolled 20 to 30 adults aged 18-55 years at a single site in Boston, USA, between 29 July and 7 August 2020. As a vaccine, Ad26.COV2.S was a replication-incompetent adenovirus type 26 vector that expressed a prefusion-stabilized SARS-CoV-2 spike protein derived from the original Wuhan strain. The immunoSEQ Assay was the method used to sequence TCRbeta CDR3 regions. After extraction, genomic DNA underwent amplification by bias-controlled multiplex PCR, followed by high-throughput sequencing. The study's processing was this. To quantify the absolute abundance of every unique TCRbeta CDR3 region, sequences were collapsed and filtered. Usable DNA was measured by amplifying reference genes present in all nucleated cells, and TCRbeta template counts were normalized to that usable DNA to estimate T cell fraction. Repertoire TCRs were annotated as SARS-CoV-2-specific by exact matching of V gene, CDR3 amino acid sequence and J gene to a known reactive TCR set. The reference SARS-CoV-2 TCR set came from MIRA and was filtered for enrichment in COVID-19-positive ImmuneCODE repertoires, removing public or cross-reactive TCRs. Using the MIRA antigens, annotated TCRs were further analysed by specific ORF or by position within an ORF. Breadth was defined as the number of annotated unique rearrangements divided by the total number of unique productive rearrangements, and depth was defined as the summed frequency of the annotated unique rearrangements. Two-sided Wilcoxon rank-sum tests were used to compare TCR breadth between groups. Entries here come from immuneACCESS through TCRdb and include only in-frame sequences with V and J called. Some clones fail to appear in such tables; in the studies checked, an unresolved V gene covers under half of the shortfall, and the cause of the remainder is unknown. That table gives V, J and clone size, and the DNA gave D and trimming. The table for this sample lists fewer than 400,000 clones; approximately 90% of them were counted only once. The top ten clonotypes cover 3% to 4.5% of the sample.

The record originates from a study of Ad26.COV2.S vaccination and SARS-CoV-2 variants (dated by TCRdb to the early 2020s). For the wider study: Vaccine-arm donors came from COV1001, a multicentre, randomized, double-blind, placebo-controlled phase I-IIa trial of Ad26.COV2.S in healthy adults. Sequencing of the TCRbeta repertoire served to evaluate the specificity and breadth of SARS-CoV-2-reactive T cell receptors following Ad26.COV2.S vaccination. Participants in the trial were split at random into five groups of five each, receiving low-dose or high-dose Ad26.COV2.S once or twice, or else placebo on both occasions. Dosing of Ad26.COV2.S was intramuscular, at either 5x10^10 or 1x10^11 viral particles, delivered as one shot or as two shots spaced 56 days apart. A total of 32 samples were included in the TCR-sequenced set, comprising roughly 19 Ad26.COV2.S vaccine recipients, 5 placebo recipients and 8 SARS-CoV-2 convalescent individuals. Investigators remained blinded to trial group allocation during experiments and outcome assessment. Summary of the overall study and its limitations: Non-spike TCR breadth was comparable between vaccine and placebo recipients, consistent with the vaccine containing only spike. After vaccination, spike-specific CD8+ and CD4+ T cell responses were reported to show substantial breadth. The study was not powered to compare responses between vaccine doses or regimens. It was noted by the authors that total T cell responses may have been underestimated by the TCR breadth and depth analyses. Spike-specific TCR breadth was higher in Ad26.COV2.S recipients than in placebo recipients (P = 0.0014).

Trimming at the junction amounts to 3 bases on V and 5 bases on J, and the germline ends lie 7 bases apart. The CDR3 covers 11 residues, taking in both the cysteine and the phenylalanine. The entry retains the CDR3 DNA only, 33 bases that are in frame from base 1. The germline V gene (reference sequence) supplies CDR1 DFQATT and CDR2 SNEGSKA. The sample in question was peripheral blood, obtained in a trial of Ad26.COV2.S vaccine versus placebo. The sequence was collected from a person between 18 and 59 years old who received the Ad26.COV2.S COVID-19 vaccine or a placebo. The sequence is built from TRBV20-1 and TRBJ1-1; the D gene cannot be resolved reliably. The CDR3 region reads CSARWGTEAFF. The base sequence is TGCAGTGCTAGGTGGGGTACTGAAGCTTTCTTT.